The clone carrying this T cell receptor beta chain was seen a handful of times. Antigen: not known. One entry per CDR3 protein, called by TCRdb with MiXCR from the 5' RACE reads. Of 110,000 to 150,000 distinct CDR3 sequences listed, approximately 25% were seen once; the top ten hold approximately 24%. V lost 4 bases, J lost 5 bases, and 20 bases lay in between. Germline V lookup: CDR1 SGHTA, CDR2 FQGNSA. The CDR3 extends over 16 amino acids. The data are from a study of T-cell memory formation after mild COVID-19. Looking at the study overall: Across donors, TCR clusters were largely donor specific.

Whole-study findings and limits: Clones that contracted from day 15 to 85 were balanced CD4/CD8, while later expanders leaned CD4+.

Source material: PBMCs or a T cell subset sorted from them (not recorded which). The rearrangement links TRBV7-2 to TRBJ1-2; weak D call: TRBD1 (6 bases). This TCR was recovered from an adult woman who had mild COVID-19 (a few samples of this study predate the infection). Cell type and time point are not known. In DNA form, the CDR3 reads TGTGCCAGCAGCTCCAGGGACACCCCGAGGGGGTATGGCTACACCTTC. This sequence encodes CASSSRDTPRGYGYTF.